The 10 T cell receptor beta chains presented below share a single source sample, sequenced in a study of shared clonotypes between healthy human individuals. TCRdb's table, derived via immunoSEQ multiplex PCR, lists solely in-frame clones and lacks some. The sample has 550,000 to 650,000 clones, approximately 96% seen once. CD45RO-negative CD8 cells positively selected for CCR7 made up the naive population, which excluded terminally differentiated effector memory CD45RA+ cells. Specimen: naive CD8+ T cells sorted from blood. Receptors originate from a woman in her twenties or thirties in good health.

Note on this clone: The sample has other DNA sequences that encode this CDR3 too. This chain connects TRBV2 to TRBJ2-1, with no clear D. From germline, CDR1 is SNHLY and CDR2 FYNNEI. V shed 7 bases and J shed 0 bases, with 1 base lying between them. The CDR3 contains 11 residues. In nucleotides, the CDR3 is TGTGCCAGCACCTCCTACAATGAGCAGTTCTTC. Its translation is CASTSYNEQFF. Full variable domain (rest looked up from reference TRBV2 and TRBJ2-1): EPEVTQTPSHQVTQMGQEVILRCVPISNHLYFYWYRQILGQKVEFLVSFYNNEISEKSEIFDDQFSVERPDGSNFTLKIRSTKLEDSAMYFCASTSYNEQFFGPGTRLTVL.

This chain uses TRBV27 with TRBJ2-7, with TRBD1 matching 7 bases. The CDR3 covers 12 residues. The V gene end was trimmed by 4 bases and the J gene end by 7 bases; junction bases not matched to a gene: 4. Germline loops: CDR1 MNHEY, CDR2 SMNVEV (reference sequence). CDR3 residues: CASSSGGREQYF. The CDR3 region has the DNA TGTGCCAGCAGTTCAGGGGGTCGGGAGCAGTACTTC.

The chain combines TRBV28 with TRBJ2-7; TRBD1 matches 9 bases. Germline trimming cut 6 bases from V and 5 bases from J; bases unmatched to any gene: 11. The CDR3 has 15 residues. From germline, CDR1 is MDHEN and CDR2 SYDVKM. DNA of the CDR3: TGTGCCAGCAGACCCACAGGGGGCCCCACCCACGAGCAGTACTTC. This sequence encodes CASRPTGGPTHEQYF.

For the CDR3, the DNA is TGTGCCAGCAGCGTCTCCGGGACCGAAGCCTACGAGCAGTACTTC. It translates to CASSVSGTEAYEQYF. The chain employs TRBV9 and TRBJ2-7, with D possibly called TRBD1 or TRBD2 (5 bases each). V was shortened by 2 bases and J by 2 bases, with 14 bases between the two germline ends. Germline values: CDR1 SGDLS, CDR2 YYNGEE. CDR3 length equals 15 residues.

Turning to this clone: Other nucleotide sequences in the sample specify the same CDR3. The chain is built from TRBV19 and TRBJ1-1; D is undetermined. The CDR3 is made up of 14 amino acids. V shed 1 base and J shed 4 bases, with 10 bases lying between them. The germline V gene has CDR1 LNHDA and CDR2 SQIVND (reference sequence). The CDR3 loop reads CASSIGPGSTEAFF. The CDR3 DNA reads TGTGCCAGTAGTATAGGACCGGGCAGCACTGAAGCTTTCTTT.

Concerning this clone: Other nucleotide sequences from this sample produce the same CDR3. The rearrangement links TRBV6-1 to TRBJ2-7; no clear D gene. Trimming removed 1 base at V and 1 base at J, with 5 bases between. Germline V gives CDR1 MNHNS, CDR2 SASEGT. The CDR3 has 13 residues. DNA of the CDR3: TGTGCCAGCAGTGAAGGCCTATCCTACGAGCAGTACTTC. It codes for CASSEGLSYEQYF.

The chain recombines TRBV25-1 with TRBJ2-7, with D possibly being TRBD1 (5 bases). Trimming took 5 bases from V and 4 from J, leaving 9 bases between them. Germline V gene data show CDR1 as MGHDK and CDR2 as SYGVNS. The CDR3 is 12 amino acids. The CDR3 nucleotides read TGTGCCAGCAGTATGACAGTTTACGAGCAGTACTTC. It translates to CASSMTVYEQYF.

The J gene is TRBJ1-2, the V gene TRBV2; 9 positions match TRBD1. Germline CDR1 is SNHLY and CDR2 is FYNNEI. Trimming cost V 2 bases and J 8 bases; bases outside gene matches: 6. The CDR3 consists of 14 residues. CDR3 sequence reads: CASSEPGTGKGYTF. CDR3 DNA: TGTGCCAGCAGTGAACCCGGGACAGGGAAAGGCTACACCTTC.

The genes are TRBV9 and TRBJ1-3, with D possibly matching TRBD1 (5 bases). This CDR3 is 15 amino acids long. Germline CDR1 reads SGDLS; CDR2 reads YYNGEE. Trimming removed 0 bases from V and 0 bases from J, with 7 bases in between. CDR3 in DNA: TGTGCCAGCAGCGTAGGGGACTCCTCTGGAAACACCATATATTTT. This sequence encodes CASSVGDSSGNTIYF.

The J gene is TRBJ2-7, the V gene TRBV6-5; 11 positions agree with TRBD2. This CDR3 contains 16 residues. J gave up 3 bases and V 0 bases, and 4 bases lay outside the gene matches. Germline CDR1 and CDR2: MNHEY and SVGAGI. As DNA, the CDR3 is TGTGCCAGCAGTTACTCGGTGGGACTAGCGGTCTACGAGCAGTACTTC. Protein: CASSYSVGLAVYEQYF.